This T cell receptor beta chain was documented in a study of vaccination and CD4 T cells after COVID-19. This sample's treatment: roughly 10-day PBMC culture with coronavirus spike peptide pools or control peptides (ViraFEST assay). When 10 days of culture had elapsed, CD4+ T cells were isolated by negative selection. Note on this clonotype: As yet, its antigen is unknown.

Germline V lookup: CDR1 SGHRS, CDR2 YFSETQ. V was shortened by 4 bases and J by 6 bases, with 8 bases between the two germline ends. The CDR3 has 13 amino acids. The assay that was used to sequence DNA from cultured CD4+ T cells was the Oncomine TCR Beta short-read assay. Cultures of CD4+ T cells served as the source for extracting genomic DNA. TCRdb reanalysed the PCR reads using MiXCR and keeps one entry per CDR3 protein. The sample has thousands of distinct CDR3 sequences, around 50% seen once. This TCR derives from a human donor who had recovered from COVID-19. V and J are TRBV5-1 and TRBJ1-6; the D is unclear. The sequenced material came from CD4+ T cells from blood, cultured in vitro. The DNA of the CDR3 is TGCGCCAGCAGCATTGATCGTAATTCACCCCTCCACTTT. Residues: CASSIDRNSPLHF.